What follows describes a single T cell receptor (beta chain). Antigen: not known. The ends were cut back, 6 bases at V and 3 bases at J, with 15 bases in the middle. The CDR3 sequence is 15 residues long. CDR1 MGHRA and CDR2 YSYEKL come from the germline V gene. All patients were treatment-naive before thyroid surgery. This sample was taken from a study of metastatic and nonmetastatic thyroid tumors. Study-wide context: The comparison covered peripheral blood and tumor or nodule tissue in malignant and benign thyroid patients.

Study conclusions and caveats: Malignant tumors reportedly showed significantly higher TCR beta diversity than benign nodules in both blood and tumor.

Per the authors' pipeline: Built for papillary thyroid cancer, a distant-metastasis classifier drew on CDR3 differences across clinicopathological groups. TCRdb re-clonotyped the PCR reads through MiXCR. TCRdb's processing, not the authors', yielded these V and J calls. The sample has 20,000 or so clones, around a quarter seen once. This sequence joins TRBV4-1 and TRBJ1-5; no clear D. Sequenced material: tumor tissue. The origin of this receptor is a female donor with papillary thyroid cancer or a benign thyroid nodule (not recorded which). Some clones in this sample may be carry-over from other donors' samples. CDR3 amino acids: CASRQSTGSNQPQHF. In DNA, the CDR3 is TGCGCCAGCAGACAATCGACGGGCTCCAATCAGCCCCAGCATTTT.